Reported below is one T cell receptor beta chain. The data were obtained in a study of spatial heterogeneity in lung cancer. TCRdb itself ran the 5' RACE reads through MiXCR, one entry per CDR3 protein. The sample lists about 94,000 distinct CDR3 sequences; roughly a fifth were seen once. The time point: blood at routine non-recurrence follow-up after resection. The authors sequenced whole RNA from tumor, nontumor lung or frozen PBMC without sorting. The source was PBMCs, collected at follow-up. This sequence originates from a male donor with early-stage non-small cell lung cancer.

The CDR3 DNA is TGTGCCAGCAGCCAGGACCGATCCTACGAGCAGTACGTC. Amino acids: CASSQDRSYEQYV. The chain uses TRBV5-6 and TRBJ2-7; D not resolved. CDR3 size: 13 residues. Germline CDR1 and CDR2: SGHDT and YYEEEE. The V gene lost 4 bases and the J gene lost 1 base, with 9 bases spanning the gap.